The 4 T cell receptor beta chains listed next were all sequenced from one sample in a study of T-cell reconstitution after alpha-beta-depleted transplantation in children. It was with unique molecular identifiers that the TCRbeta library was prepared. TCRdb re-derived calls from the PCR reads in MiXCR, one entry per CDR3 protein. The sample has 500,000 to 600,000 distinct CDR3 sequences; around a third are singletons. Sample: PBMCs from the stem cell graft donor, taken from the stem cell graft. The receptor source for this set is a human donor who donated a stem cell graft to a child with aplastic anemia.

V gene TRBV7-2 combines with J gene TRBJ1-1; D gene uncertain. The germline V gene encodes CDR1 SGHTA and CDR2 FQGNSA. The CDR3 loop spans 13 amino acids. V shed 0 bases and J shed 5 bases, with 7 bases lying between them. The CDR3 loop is CASSLAPITEAFF. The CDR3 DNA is TGTGCCAGCAGCTTAGCCCCCATAACTGAAGCTTTCTTT.

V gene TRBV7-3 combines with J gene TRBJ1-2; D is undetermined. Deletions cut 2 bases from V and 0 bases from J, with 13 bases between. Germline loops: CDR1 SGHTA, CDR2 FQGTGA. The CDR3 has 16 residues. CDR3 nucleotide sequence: TGTGCCAGCAGCTTATATCTATCGCCTTCTAACTATGGCTACACCTTC. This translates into CASSLYLSPSNYGYTF.

DNA for the CDR3: TGTGCCAGCAGTTACTCCCCGGCGCGAGGAGGCTACACCTTC. Protein: CASSYSPARGGYTF. The chain joins TRBV6-5 to TRBJ1-2; unclear D gene. The ends were cut back, 0 bases at V and 8 bases at J, with 13 bases in the middle. The CDR3 has 14 amino acids. Germline V CDR1 and CDR2: MNHEY, SVGAGI.

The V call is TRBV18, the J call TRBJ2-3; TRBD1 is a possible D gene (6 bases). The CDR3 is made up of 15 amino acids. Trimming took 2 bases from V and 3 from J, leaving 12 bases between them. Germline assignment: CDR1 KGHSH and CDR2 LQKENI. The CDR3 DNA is TGTGCCAGCTCACCAAGGGGGAGTATGACAGATACGCAGTATTTT. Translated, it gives CASSPRGSMTDTQYF.